A single sample gave rise to the 19 T cell receptor beta chains below, sequenced in a study of blood T cell repertoires in COVID-19. The table came from immunoSEQ multiplex PCR; TCRdb's copy has only in-frame clones and leaves some out. The sample includes about 90,000 clones, about 92% of them seen just once. The sequenced sample was peripheral blood. These receptors all stem from a woman aged 60-70 years with active COVID-19.

The V call is TRBV3-1 (or the pseudogene TRBV3-2), the J call TRBJ1-2, with D perhaps matching TRBD1 (6 bases). Germline values: CDR1 LGHDT, CDR2 YNNKEL (reference sequence). The CDR3 length is 13 residues. V gave up 4 bases and J gave up 6 bases, with 12 bases separating them. The CDR3 loop reads CASSRTGLDGYTF. Here the CDR3 DNA reads TGTGCCAGCAGCCGAACAGGGCTGGATGGCTACACCTTC.

The gene calls are TRBV6-6 and TRBJ2-7; 8 nucleotides match TRBD2. The V gene's germline CDR1 is MNHNY and CDR2 SVGAGI (reference sequence). Losses at the gene ends were 0 bases for V and 2 bases for J; bases not matched to a gene: 6. This CDR3 is 16 amino acids long. For the CDR3, the DNA is TGTGCCAGCAGTTACTCTTTAGGGACTAGTCCCTACGAGCAGTACTTC. It is translated as CASSYSLGTSPYEQYF.

This clone was counted once. This sequence joins TRBV28 and TRBJ2-4; TRBD1 agrees at 7 bases. With V trimmed by 3 bases and J by 2 bases, 1 base remained unmatched. The CDR3 is made up of 14 amino acids. The germline V gene has CDR1 MDHEN and CDR2 SYDVKM. CDR3 amino acids: CASSLGQPKNIQYF. In nucleotides, the CDR3 is TGTGCCAGCAGTTTGGGACAGCCCAAAAACATTCAGTACTTC.

The rearrangement joins TRBV2 to TRBJ1-4, with 8 positions matching TRBD1. The CDR3 extends over 15 amino acids. The V and J ends lost 4 bases and 5 bases, in that order; junction bases with no gene match: 6. CDR1 is SNHLY and CDR2 is FYNNEI in the germline V gene. The CDR3 protein is CASSGRQGRNEKLFF. The CDR3 DNA is TGTGCCAGCAGTGGCCGACAGGGGCGGAATGAAAAACTGTTTTTT. Together with reference TRBV2 and TRBJ1-4, the CDR3 gives the full variable domain: EPEVTQTPSHQVTQMGQEVILRCVPISNHLYFYWYRQILGQKVEFLVSFYNNEISEKSEIFDDQFSVERPDGSNFTLKIRSTKLEDSAMYFCASSGRQGRNEKLFFGSGTQLSVL.

CDR3 nucleotide sequence: TGCGCCAGCAGCTTGGCCCCGACAGGGACGACGGAGACCCAGTACTTC. Its translation: CASSLAPTGTTETQYF. The chain joins TRBV5-1 to TRBJ2-5, with 7 nucleotides matching TRBD1. With 0 bases clipped from V and 5 bases from J, the junction kept 10 bases outside the gene matches. The germline CDR1 and CDR2 sequences are SGHRS and YFSETQ. CDR3 length: 16 amino acids.

This chain links TRBV5-6 with TRBJ1-2, with D hard to call. The CDR3 has 12 amino acids. Germline V gives CDR1 SGHDT, CDR2 YYEEEE. V was pared by 4 bases and J by 0 bases, with 4 bases between. DNA of the CDR3: TGTGCCAGCAGCACAGCTAACTATGGCTACACCTTC. Translation: CASSTANYGYTF.

The rearrangement uses TRBV19 and TRBJ2-3; TRBD2 matches at 9 bases. This CDR3 region has 16 residues. With 5 bases clipped from V and 2 bases from J, the junction kept 8 bases outside the gene matches. Germline loops: CDR1 LNHDA, CDR2 SQIVND (reference sequence). For the CDR3, the DNA is TGTGCCAGTAGTCCCCGCGGGGGGGGGCTCACAGATACGCAGTATTTT. The encoded protein is CASSPRGGGLTDTQYF.

The J gene is TRBJ1-5, the V gene TRBV4-1, with 9 bases matching TRBD1. The CDR3 runs to 16 residues. V lost 1 base, J lost 5 bases, and 6 bases stayed unmatched. Germline V gives CDR1 MGHRA, CDR2 YSYEKL. The CDR3 bases are TGCGCCAGCAGCCAAGGGACAGGGGTGGGGGATCAGCCCCAGCATTTT. This codes for CASSQGTGVGDQPQHF.

The chain is built from TRBV5-4 and TRBJ2-7; 9 bases are a match to TRBD1. V was clipped by 0 bases and J by 7 bases; unmatched bases: 8. The CDR3 totals 15 residues. Germline V CDR1 and CDR2: SGHNT, YYREEE (reference sequence). The CDR3 spells CASSLGQGDLTEQYF. The CDR3 DNA reads as TGTGCCAGCAGCTTGGGACAGGGGGACCTAACTGAGCAGTACTTC.

The J gene is TRBJ1-2, the V gene TRBV29-1, with 8 bases fitting TRBD1. With 6 bases clipped from V and 4 bases from J, the junction kept 10 bases outside the gene matches. The CDR3 length is 14 residues. The germline V gene encodes CDR1 SQVTM and CDR2 ANQGSEA. CDR3: CSVDGQGPSYGYTF. CDR3 bases: TGCAGCGTCGATGGACAGGGACCATCCTATGGCTACACCTTC.

This clone has only a few counts. This same CDR3 is encoded by further DNA sequences in the sample. The V and J genes are TRBV4-1 and TRBJ1-2; 7 nucleotides match TRBD1. The CDR3 is 14 residues long. V lost 0 bases, J lost 7 bases, and 5 bases stayed unmatched. In germline, CDR1 is MGHRA, CDR2 YSYEKL. CDR3 in amino acids: CASSQDSGTVGYTF. The CDR3, as DNA: TGCGCCAGCAGCCAAGATAGTGGGACAGTTGGCTACACCTTC.

The chain is built from TRBV18 and TRBJ2-1; D is ambiguous. Trimming took 2 bases from V and 8 from J, leaving 7 bases between them. CDR3 size: 12 residues. Looked up from germline, CDR1 is KGHSH and CDR2 is LQKENI. The CDR3 region is CASSPISDEQFF. DNA for the CDR3: TGTGCCAGCTCACCAATATCCGATGAGCAGTTCTTC.

The sample holds one count of this clone. The chain uses TRBV7-2 and TRBJ1-2; weak D call: TRBD1 (6 bases). This CDR3 has 10 residues. V was shortened by 11 bases and J by 10 bases, with 14 bases between the two germline ends. Germline values: CDR1 SGHTA, CDR2 FQGNSA. Written as DNA, the CDR3 is TGTGCCGTGTGGGCAGGGGCCTACACCTTC. It yields the protein CAVWAGAYTF. The full variable domain, completed using reference TRBV7-2 and TRBJ1-2, is GAGVSQSPSNKVTEKGKDVELRCDPISGHTALYWYRQSLGQGLEFLIYFQGNSAPDKSGLPSDRFSAERTGGSVSTLTIQRTQQEDSAVYLCAVWAGAYTFGSGTRLTVV.

The chain employs TRBV27 and TRBJ2-1, with TRBD2 matching over 11 bases. The CDR3 has 15 residues. V was pared by 7 bases and J by 2 bases, with 4 bases of the junction left unmatched. Looked up from germline, CDR1 is MNHEY and CDR2 is SMNVEV (reference sequence). The chain's CDR3 is CASTYSGRAYNEQFF. The CDR3 nucleotides read TGTGCCAGCACCTATAGCGGGAGGGCCTACAATGAGCAGTTCTTC.

The rearrangement joins TRBV19 to TRBJ2-6, with a possible D match to TRBD1 (6 bases). The CDR3 has 15 amino acids. The germline V and J ends were trimmed by 3 bases and 4 bases, with 10 bases remaining between them. The germline CDR1 and CDR2 sequences are LNHDA and SQIVND (reference sequence). CDR3 DNA sequence: TGTGCCAGTAGTATTAAGGGGGTCGGGGCCAACGTCCTGACTTTC. The encoded protein is CASSIKGVGANVLTF.

The chain combines TRBV7-9 with TRBJ2-1, with 9 nucleotides matching TRBD2. V lost 4 bases, J lost 1 base, and 8 bases stayed unmatched. The CDR3 covers 17 residues. Germline V gives CDR1 SEHNR, CDR2 FQNEAQ (reference sequence). CDR3 sequence reads: CASSSGLAGLSYNEQFF. CDR3 nucleotides: TGTGCCAGCAGCTCTGGGCTAGCGGGACTATCCTACAATGAGCAGTTCTTC.

The chain recombines TRBV12-3 or TRBV12-4 with TRBJ2-1, with D perhaps matching TRBD1 (5 bases). V dropped 1 base and J dropped 8 bases, with 9 bases sitting between them. The CDR3 loop spans 13 amino acids. The CDR3 region has the DNA TGTGCCAGCAGTTTAGGGACACGGGATGAGCAGTTCTTC. It specifies CASSLGTRDEQFF.

The V call is TRBV28, the J call TRBJ1-1, with D unresolved. Germline lookup yields CDR1 MDHEN and CDR2 SYDVKM. This CDR3 is built from 13 residues. The V end lost 5 bases, the J end lost 1 base, and 8 bases lay between the germline ends. The CDR3 reads CASSRHRNTEAFF. The CDR3 coding sequence is TGTGCCAGCAGTCGCCACAGGAACACTGAAGCTTTCTTT.

The chain combines TRBV19 with TRBJ2-6; 9 nucleotides line up with TRBD1. The CDR3 spans 18 residues. V lost 5 bases to trimming and J lost 0 bases; unmatched junction nucleotides: 8. Germline CDR1 and CDR2: LNHDA and SQIVND (reference sequence). The CDR3 loop reads CASSPHRGRTSGANVLTF. DNA for the CDR3: TGTGCCAGTAGTCCCCACAGGGGGCGCACCTCTGGGGCCAACGTCCTGACTTTC.